Shown below are 9 T cell receptor beta chains from a single sample sequenced in a study of regulatory T cells in long-lasting Graves disease. Construction of the TCR beta libraries employed iRepertoire HTBI primers in conjunction with Arm-PCR of CDR3 regions. TCRdb re-derived calls from the multiplex PCR reads in MiXCR, one entry per CDR3 protein. In the table there are some 200,000 distinct CDR3 sequences, 15% to 20% of which are singletons. Stated time point: newly diagnosed GD, antithyroid drugs for less than 3 months. Following extraction of RNA from PBMCs, that RNA was used to make the TCR library. These sequences were also reported in another study, on T cells in Graves' hyperthyroidism and ophthalmopathy.

Sequenced here: peripheral blood mononuclear cells (PBMCs), sampled at new diagnosis, from a patient treated with antithyroid drugs. These TCRs come from a woman in her 30s with Graves disease.

About this clonotype: A much larger clonotype is one base distant, so this may be a read error. The V and J genes are TRBV10-3 and TRBJ1-2, with 10 bases lining up with TRBD1. The CDR3 covers 16 residues. Trimming at V came to 5 bases and at J to 6 bases, leaving 12 bases not matched to a gene. Germline V gene sequence: CDR1 ENHRY, CDR2 SYGVKD. CDR3 sequence: CAISYSPPGQGNGYTF. The DNA for the CDR3 is TGTGCCATCAGTTACTCCCCACCGGGACAGGGGAATGGCTACACCTTC.

This clonotype showed up many times. The chain carries TRBV18 and TRBJ2-7, with TRBD1 matching 7 bases. Germline V gene lookup returns CDR1 KGHSH and CDR2 LQKENI. CDR3 length: 14 residues. After removal of 1 base from V and 1 base from J, the junction contained 1 base not matched to a gene. DNA for the CDR3: TGTGCCAGCTCACCACTACAGGGGTCCTACGAGCAGTACTTC. Translating it yields CASSPLQGSYEQYF.

As to this clonotype: Just one base apart from a much larger clone, this may be a read error. Because the CDR3's place on the DNA is in doubt, the DNA is left out and the CDR3 is given as listed by TCRdb. The V and J genes are TRBV30 and TRBJ1-2; whether TRBD1, the table's D call, matches the DNA was not checked. Counting both end residues, the CDR3 totals 12 amino acids. Germline assignment: CDR1 GTSNPN and CDR2 SVGIG (reference sequence). The CDR3: CACDPDTYGCTF.

The rearrangement joins TRBV27 to TRBJ1-4; TRBD1 matches 8 bases. This CDR3 comprises 14 residues. The J segment lost 6 bases and the V segment lost 6 bases, leaving 6 bases of the junction unmatched. Per the germline V gene, CDR1 is MNHEY and CDR2 is SMNVEV (reference sequence). The CDR3 DNA reads TGTGCCAGCAGCCGGGACAGGTTTGATGAAAAACTGTTTTTT. This sequence encodes CASSRDRFDEKLFF.

This clonotype was detected many times. The chain couples TRBV12-3 or TRBV12-4 to TRBJ2-5; TRBD1 matches 7 bases. The CDR3 covers 14 residues. V was clipped by 5 bases and J by 3 bases; unmatched bases: 6. CDR3 in amino acids: CASSMLDREETQYF. Written as DNA, the CDR3 is TGTGCCAGCAGTATGCTAGACAGGGAAGAGACCCAGTACTTC.

J is TRBJ2-7 and V is TRBV28, with a possible D match to TRBD2 (6 bases). The CDR3 spans 15 residues. V shed 7 bases and J shed 2 bases, with 18 bases lying between them. Per the germline V gene, CDR1 is MDHEN and CDR2 is SYDVKM. The CDR3 sequence: CASKGSREKTYEQYF. CDR3 DNA: TGTGCCAGCAAGGGCAGCCGGGAGAAAACCTACGAGCAGTACTTC.

The rearrangement joins TRBV7-8 to TRBJ2-3, with no clear D. CDR3 length equals 13 residues. V lost 1 base to trimming and J lost 7 bases, with 9 bases between them. Germline V gene lookup returns CDR1 SGHVS and CDR2 FQNEAQ. This CDR3 is CASSLDPPNTQYF. In nucleotides, the CDR3 is TGTGCCAGCAGCTTAGACCCCCCGAATACGCAGTATTTT.

This clonotype was found many times. The chain employs TRBV11-2 and TRBJ2-5, with D unresolved. Trimming pared 2 bases from V and 7 bases from J, leaving 5 bases between. The CDR3 runs to 11 residues. CDR1 SGHAT and CDR2 FQNNGV come from the germline V gene. The CDR3 nucleotides are TGTGCCAGCAGCTTACAAAGGACCCAGTACTTC. Protein product: CASSLQRTQYF.

There are many counts of this clonotype. The rearrangement uses TRBV10-1 and TRBJ2-5; D might be TRBD1 (6 bases). The CDR3 loop spans 14 amino acids. Germline V gene data show CDR1 as WNHNN and CDR2 as SYGVQD (reference sequence). V lost 0 bases and J 2 bases, leaving 7 bases between the germline ends. This CDR3 reads CASSESGQQETQYF. For the CDR3, the DNA is TGCGCCAGCAGTGAGTCAGGACAGCAAGAGACCCAGTACTTC.